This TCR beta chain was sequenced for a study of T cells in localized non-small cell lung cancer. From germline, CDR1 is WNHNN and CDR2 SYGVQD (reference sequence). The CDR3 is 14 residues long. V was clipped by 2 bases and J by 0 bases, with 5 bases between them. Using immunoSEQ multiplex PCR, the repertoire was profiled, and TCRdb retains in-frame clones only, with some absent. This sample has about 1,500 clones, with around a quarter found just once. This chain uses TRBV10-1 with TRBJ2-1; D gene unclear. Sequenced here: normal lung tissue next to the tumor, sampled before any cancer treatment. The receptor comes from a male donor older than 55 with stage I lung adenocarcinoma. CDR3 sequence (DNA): TGCGCCAGCAGTGAGACGGGCTCCTACAATGAGCAGTTCTTC. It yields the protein CASSETGSYNEQFF.